The rows below give T cell receptor beta chains drawn from one sample of a study of graft-versus-host responses after intestinal transplantation. Assay: immunoSEQ multiplex PCR; the TCRdb copy retains only in-frame clones and omits some. The sample has 50,000 or so clones, approximately 90% seen once; the top ten hold 2.5% to 3%. Sequenced material: PBMCs, taken about 4 months after intestinal transplantation. The receptors originated from a human patient who received an intestinal transplant, so some T cells may come from the graft donor. Each CDR3 is given with its conserved first and last residue. The D gene is left open where the match is weak. Size is omitted from some rows. Given values are once, few, many or a class for expanded clones.

v_call: TRBV4-1; j_call: TRBJ1-4; d_call: TRBD1; clone_size: -; cdr3_nt: TGCGCCAGCAGCCAAGACAGGGGGATATCTAATGAAAAACTGTTTTTT; cdr3_aa: CASSQDRGISNEKLFF
v_call: TRBV2; j_call: TRBJ1-2; d_call: -; clone_size: -; cdr3_nt: TGTGCCAGCAGTGATTCTATAGGTGAGGACGCCTGGGAGGTTGGCTACACCTTC; cdr3_aa: CASSDSIGEDAWEVGYTF
v_call: TRBV27; j_call: TRBJ2-1; d_call: -; clone_size: -; cdr3_nt: TGTGCCAGCAGTTTACGGAGCGAAGACAATGAGCAGTTCTTC; cdr3_aa: CASSLRSEDNEQFF
v_call: TRBV13; j_call: TRBJ1-2; d_call: TRBD1; clone_size: once; cdr3_nt: TGTGCCAGCAGCCCTCGGACAGGAGGACCCTATGGCTACACCTTC; cdr3_aa: CASSPRTGGPYGYTF
v_call: TRBV11-2; j_call: TRBJ2-1; d_call: -; clone_size: once; cdr3_nt: TGTGCCAGCAGCTTAGGGGGTCACGAGGACAATGAGCAGTTCTTC; cdr3_aa: CASSLGGHEDNEQFF
v_call: TRBV6-5; j_call: TRBJ2-7; d_call: -; clone_size: -; cdr3_nt: TGTGCCAGCAGGCGCAGGGCCAGGGACTACGAGCAGTACTTC; cdr3_aa: CASRRRARDYEQYF
v_call: TRBV4-2; j_call: TRBJ2-2; d_call: TRBD2; clone_size: -; cdr3_nt: TGTGCCAGCAGCCTGCTTCCCCGCTCTAGCGGGGGGGCCGGGACCGGGGAGCTGTTTTTT; cdr3_aa: CASSLLPRSSGGAGTGELFF
v_call: TRBV7-2; j_call: TRBJ2-3; d_call: -; clone_size: -; cdr3_nt: TGTGCCAGCAGCTCCGGGCCTAGAGATACGCAGTATTTT; cdr3_aa: CASSSGPRDTQYF
v_call: TRBV6-6; j_call: TRBJ2-7; d_call: -; clone_size: -; cdr3_nt: TGTGCCAGCAGTTATCCCGGGCAGTCCAACGAGCAGTACTTC; cdr3_aa: CASSYPGQSNEQYF
v_call: TRBV10-2; j_call: TRBJ2-2; d_call: TRBD1; clone_size: -; cdr3_nt: TGCGCCAGCAGTGAAGGGGGCAGGGTTGAAACCGGGGAGCTGTTTTTT; cdr3_aa: CASSEGGRVETGELFF
v_call: TRBV19; j_call: TRBJ1-2; d_call: -; clone_size: -; cdr3_nt: TGTGCCAGTAGTATTGAGGGCCGGTCGTACGGCTATGGCTACACCTTC; cdr3_aa: CASSIEGRSYGYGYTF
v_call: TRBV27; j_call: TRBJ2-7; d_call: -; clone_size: few; cdr3_nt: TGTGCCAGCAGTTTTCGGCCAGTTTCCTACGAGCAGTACTTC; cdr3_aa: CASSFRPVSYEQYF
v_call: TRBV13; j_call: TRBJ2-7; d_call: -; clone_size: -; cdr3_nt: TGTGCCAGCAGCTTAGGGGCGGCCTACGAGCAGTACTTC; cdr3_aa: CASSLGAAYEQYF
v_call: TRBV13; j_call: TRBJ2-2; d_call: TRBD1; clone_size: -; cdr3_nt: TGTGCCAGCAGCTTAGGGAGGGGGCCCACGAACACCGGGGAGCTGTTTTTT; cdr3_aa: CASSLGRGPTNTGELFF
v_call: TRBV28; j_call: TRBJ1-5; d_call: -; clone_size: few; cdr3_nt: TGTGCCAGCAGTTCGGGGCCCAGCAATCAGCCCCAGCATTTT; cdr3_aa: CASSSGPSNQPQHF
v_call: TRBV5-1; j_call: TRBJ1-1; d_call: TRBD1; clone_size: few; cdr3_nt: TGCGCCAGCAGCTTGGAGACAGGGGGCACTGAAGCTTTCTTT; cdr3_aa: CASSLETGGTEAFF
v_call: TRBV18; j_call: TRBJ2-7; d_call: -; clone_size: once; cdr3_nt: TGTGCCAGCTCACCACGGACACCCTATGACTACGAGCAGTACTTC; cdr3_aa: CASSPRTPYDYEQYF
v_call: TRBV4-1; j_call: TRBJ2-1; d_call: TRBD1; clone_size: once; cdr3_nt: TGCGCCAGCAGCCAAGCCGCAGGGGGCGTCTACAATGAGCAGTTCTTC; cdr3_aa: CASSQAAGGVYNEQFF
v_call: TRBV7-9; j_call: TRBJ1-2; d_call: -; clone_size: -; cdr3_nt: TGTGCCAGCAGCTTATGGGAGGGCTATGGCTACACCTTC; cdr3_aa: CASSLWEGYGYTF
v_call: TRBV9; j_call: TRBJ1-3; d_call: -; clone_size: -; cdr3_nt: TGTGCCAGCAGCGTAGCCGGGGCAGCCGCTGGAAACACCATATATTTT; cdr3_aa: CASSVAGAAAGNTIYF
v_call: TRBV7-6; j_call: TRBJ2-2; d_call: -; clone_size: -; cdr3_nt: TGTGCCAGCAGCTTTTACGAGGGAGGCACCGGGGAGCTGTTTTTT; cdr3_aa: CASSFYEGGTGELFF
v_call: TRBV2; j_call: TRBJ2-5; d_call: -; clone_size: -; cdr3_nt: TGTGCCAGCAGGTCGGGGGAGAGTCAAGAGACCCAGTACTTC; cdr3_aa: CASRSGESQETQYF